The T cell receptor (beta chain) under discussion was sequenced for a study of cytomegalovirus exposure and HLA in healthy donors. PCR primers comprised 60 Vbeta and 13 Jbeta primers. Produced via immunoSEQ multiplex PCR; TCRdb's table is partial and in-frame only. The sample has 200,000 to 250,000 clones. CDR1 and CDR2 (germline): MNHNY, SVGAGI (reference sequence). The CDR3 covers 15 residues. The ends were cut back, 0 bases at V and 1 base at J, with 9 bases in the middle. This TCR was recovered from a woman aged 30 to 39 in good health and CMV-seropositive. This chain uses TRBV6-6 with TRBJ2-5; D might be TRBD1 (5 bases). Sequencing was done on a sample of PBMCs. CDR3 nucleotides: TGTGCCAGCAGTTACTCGATAGGGGCCCAAGAGACCCAGTACTTC. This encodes CASSYSIGAQETQYF.